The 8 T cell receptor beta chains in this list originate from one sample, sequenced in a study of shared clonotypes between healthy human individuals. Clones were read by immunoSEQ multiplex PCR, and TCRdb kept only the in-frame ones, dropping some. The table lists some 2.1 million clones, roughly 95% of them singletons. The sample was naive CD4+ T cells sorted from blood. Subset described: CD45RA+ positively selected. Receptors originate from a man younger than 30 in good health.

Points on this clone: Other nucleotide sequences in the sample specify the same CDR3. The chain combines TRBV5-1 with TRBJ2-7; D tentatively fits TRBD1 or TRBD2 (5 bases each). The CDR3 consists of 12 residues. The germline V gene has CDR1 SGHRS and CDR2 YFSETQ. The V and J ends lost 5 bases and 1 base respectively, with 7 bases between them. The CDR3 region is CASRGDSYEQYF. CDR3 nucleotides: TGCGCCAGCAGGGGGGATTCCTACGAGCAGTACTTC.

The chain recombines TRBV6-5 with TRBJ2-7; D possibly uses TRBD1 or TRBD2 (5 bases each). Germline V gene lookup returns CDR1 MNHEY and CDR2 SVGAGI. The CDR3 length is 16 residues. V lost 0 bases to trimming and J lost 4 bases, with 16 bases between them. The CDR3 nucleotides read TGTGCCAGCAGTTACTCGATGTTAAGGGGCGGGTACGAGCAGTACTTC. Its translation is CASSYSMLRGGYEQYF.

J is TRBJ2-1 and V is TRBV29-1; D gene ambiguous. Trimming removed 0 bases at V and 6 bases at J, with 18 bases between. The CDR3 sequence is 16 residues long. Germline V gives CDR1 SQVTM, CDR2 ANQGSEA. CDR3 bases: TGCAGCGTTGAAGATCGTCCGATTGGGATTCTCAATGAGCAGTTCTTC. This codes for CSVEDRPIGILNEQFF.

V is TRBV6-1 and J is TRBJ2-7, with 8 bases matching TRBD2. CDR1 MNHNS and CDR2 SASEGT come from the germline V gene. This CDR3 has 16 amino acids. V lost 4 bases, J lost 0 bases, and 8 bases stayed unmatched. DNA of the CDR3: TGTGCCAGCAGTGTGCTGGGCGGGGGGCACTCCTACGAGCAGTACTTC. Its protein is CASSVLGGGHSYEQYF.

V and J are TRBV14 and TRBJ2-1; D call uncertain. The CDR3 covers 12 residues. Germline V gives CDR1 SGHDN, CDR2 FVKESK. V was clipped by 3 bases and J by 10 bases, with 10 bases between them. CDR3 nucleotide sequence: TGTGCCAGCAGCCATGCTTTAAGCGAGCAGTTCTTC. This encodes CASSHALSEQFF.

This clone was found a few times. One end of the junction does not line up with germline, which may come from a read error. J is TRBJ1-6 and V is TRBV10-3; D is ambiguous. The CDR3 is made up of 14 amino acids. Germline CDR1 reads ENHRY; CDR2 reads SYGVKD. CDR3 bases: TGTGCCATCGGTGAGGGAGAGAATAATTCACCCCTCCACTTT. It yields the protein CAIGEGENNSPLHF.

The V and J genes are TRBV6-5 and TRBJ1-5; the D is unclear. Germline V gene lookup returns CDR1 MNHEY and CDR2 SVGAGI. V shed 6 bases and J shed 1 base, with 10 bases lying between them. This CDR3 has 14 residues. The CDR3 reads CASRPSGSNQPQHF. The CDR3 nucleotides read TGTGCCAGCAGACCCAGTGGGAGCAATCAGCCCCAGCATTTT.

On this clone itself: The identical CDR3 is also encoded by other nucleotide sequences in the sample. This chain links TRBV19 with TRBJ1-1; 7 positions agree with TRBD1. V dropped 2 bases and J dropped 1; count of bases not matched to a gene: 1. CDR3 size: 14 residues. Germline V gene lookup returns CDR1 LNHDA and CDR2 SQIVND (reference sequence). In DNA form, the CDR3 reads TGTGCCAGTAGTATACGACAGGGGAACACTGAAGCTTTCTTT. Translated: CASSIRQGNTEAFF.